The 19 T cell receptor beta chains given below trace back to one sample, sequenced in a study of blood T cell repertoires in COVID-19. Clones were sequenced by immunoSEQ multiplex PCR, and TCRdb holds only the in-frame ones, with some missing. Of roughly 380,000 clones listed, 89% are singletons. The source material was peripheral blood. These receptors were collected from a woman between 40 and 50 years old with COVID-19, enrolled during active disease.

The chain employs TRBV5-4 and TRBJ1-5; D remains ambiguous. The ends were cut back, 9 bases at V and 4 bases at J, with 11 bases in the middle. Germline values: CDR1 SGHNT, CDR2 YYREEE (reference sequence). The CDR3 consists of 12 residues. The CDR3 coding sequence is TGTGCCACCAGTGGAGGTAATCAGCCCCAGCATTTT. Its translation: CATSGGNQPQHF.

The rearrangement joins TRBV27 to TRBJ2-1; TRBD1 might be the D (6 bases). The CDR3 loop spans 13 amino acids. Germline V lookup: CDR1 MNHEY, CDR2 SMNVEV (reference sequence). Trimming removed 6 bases from V and 10 bases from J, with 16 bases in between. The CDR3: CASSLPFTGEQFF. The CDR3 coding sequence is TGTGCCAGCAGCCTTCCATTCACAGGGGAGCAGTTCTTC.

The V call is TRBV3-1 (or the pseudogene TRBV3-2), the J call TRBJ2-1; the match to TRBD2 covers 7 bases. Germline CDR1 reads LGHDT; CDR2 reads YNNKEL (reference sequence). This CDR3 has 14 amino acids. V was pared by 4 bases and J by 10 bases, with 10 bases of the junction left unmatched. CDR3 sequence reads: CASSRLALIQEQFF. The DNA of the CDR3 is TGTGCCAGCAGCCGACTAGCCCTGATTCAGGAGCAGTTCTTC.

The CDR3, as DNA: TGCGCCAGCAGCACAGGACGGAATCAGCCCCAGCATTTT. It codes for CASSTGRNQPQHF. This chain links TRBV5-1 with TRBJ1-5, with D possibly TRBD1 on 5 matching bases. This CDR3 has 13 residues. CDR1 and CDR2 (germline): SGHRS, YFSETQ. Trimming shortened V by 4 bases and J by 4 bases, and 9 bases separated the two germline ends.

V gene TRBV5-1 combines with J gene TRBJ1-3; 7 bases are a match to TRBD1. The junction had 22 bases not matched to a gene; V was cut back by 4 bases and J by 0 bases. Per the germline V gene, CDR1 is SGHRS and CDR2 is YFSETQ. CDR3 length: 21 residues. CDR3 coding DNA: TGCGCCAGCAGCCGTGACCCCGGGACAGCCACTCTCTTTCCCTCTGGAAACACCATATATTTT. Translated: CASSRDPGTATLFPSGNTIYF.

The V and J genes are TRBV7-9 and TRBJ1-2, with 8 bases matching TRBD1. CDR1 and CDR2 (germline): SEHNR, FQNEAQ (reference sequence). The CDR3 is 17 amino acids. Trimming removed 5 bases from V and 4 bases from J; junction bases left unmatched: 15. Here the CDR3 reads CASSHMVGRGPGYGYTF. The CDR3 DNA sequence: TGTGCCAGCAGCCATATGGTGGGCAGGGGGCCGGGCTATGGCTACACCTTC.

The CDR3 spells CASSLPRAFEKLFF. The CDR3 nucleotides are TGTGCCAGCAGCTTACCCAGGGCGTTCGAAAAACTGTTTTTT. The chain couples TRBV7-9 to TRBJ1-4, with TRBD1 as a possible D gene (5 bases). The V gene's germline CDR1 is SEHNR and CDR2 FQNEAQ (reference sequence). The CDR3 consists of 14 residues. Trimming pared 2 bases from V and 8 bases from J, leaving 12 bases between.

In its sample, this clone was seen many times. The chain uses TRBV28 and TRBJ1-2; D may be TRBD1 (6 bases). Germline-derived CDR1 and CDR2 are MDHEN and SYDVKM. This CDR3 region has 13 residues. The V end was cut by 8 bases, the J end by 8 bases, with 18 bases between. CDR3 region: CASLREGVGGYTF. In nucleotides, the CDR3 is TGTGCCAGCTTACGCGAGGGGGTAGGCGGCTACACCTTC.

The chain uses TRBV3-1 (or the pseudogene TRBV3-2) and TRBJ2-1; 14 bases agree with TRBD2. The V and J ends lost 4 bases and 4 bases, in that order; junction bases with no gene match: 6. The CDR3 length is 17 residues. Germline V gives CDR1 LGHDT, CDR2 YNNKEL (reference sequence). The CDR3 protein is CASSLGLAGDRYNEQFF. CDR3 DNA: TGTGCCAGCAGCCTGGGACTAGCGGGAGACCGTTACAATGAGCAGTTCTTC.

This chain joins TRBV6-5 and TRBJ1-1; the match to TRBD1 covers 9 bases. V lost 8 bases and J lost 1; bases outside the gene matches: 2. CDR3 length equals 13 residues. Germline loops: CDR1 MNHEY, CDR2 SVGAGI. This CDR3 reads CASLTGGNTEAFF. The CDR3 DNA reads as TGTGCCAGCCTGACAGGGGGGAACACTGAAGCTTTCTTT.

The chain uses TRBV9 and TRBJ1-3, with D tentatively TRBD1 (5 bases). CDR3 length equals 15 residues. Germline assignment: CDR1 SGDLS and CDR2 YYNGEE. V gave up 7 bases and J gave up 0 bases, with 14 bases separating them. The CDR3 here is CASGEGLNSGNTIYF. The CDR3 nucleotides read TGTGCCAGCGGTGAGGGACTTAACTCTGGAAACACCATATATTTT.

The sample holds one count of this clone. V is TRBV4-2 and J is TRBJ1-2; D possibly corresponds to TRBD1 (5 bases). CDR1 and CDR2 from the germline V gene are LGHNA and YNFKEQ. The V and J ends lost 3 bases and 5 bases respectively, with 22 bases between them. The CDR3 length is 17 residues. The CDR3 here is CASSQINIGGVGYGYTF. Here the CDR3 DNA reads TGTGCCAGCAGCCAGATAAATATTGGGGGGGTGGGTTATGGCTACACCTTC.

The chain joins TRBV27 to TRBJ1-1; maybe TRBD1 (5 bases). This CDR3 comprises 16 residues. Germline V gene sequence: CDR1 MNHEY, CDR2 SMNVEV (reference sequence). Trimming removed 4 bases from V and 4 bases from J, with 19 bases in between. The CDR3 DNA is TGTGCCAGCAGTTCCGGCCTGGGCGGAAGGGGCACTGAAGCTTTCTTT. The encoded protein is CASSSGLGGRGTEAFF.

With respect to this clone: This sample also contains other DNA sequences that code for the same CDR3. This chain links TRBV11-2 with TRBJ1-2; D gene ambiguous. The CDR3 length is 13 residues. Germline CDR1 and CDR2: SGHAT and FQNNGV. V was cut by 1 base and J by 1 base, with 4 bases left in between. The CDR3 DNA is TGTGCCAGCAGCTTAGGTCTTAACTATGGCTACACCTTC. Its protein is CASSLGLNYGYTF.

Here the CDR3 DNA reads TGTGCCAGCAGCTTCCCAGGGACACACTACGAGCAGTACTTC. It specifies CASSFPGTHYEQYF. The gene calls are TRBV5-4 and TRBJ2-7; weak D call: TRBD1 (6 bases). Germline V gene lookup returns CDR1 SGHNT and CDR2 YYREEE (reference sequence). Trimming stripped 2 bases from V and 3 bases from J, with 12 bases between. The CDR3 extends over 14 amino acids.

The V and J genes are TRBV18 and TRBJ2-5; 11 nucleotides align to TRBD2. The germline V gene has CDR1 KGHSH and CDR2 LQKENI. The CDR3 extends over 16 amino acids. V was clipped by 1 base and J by 1 base; unmatched bases: 2. The DNA of the CDR3 is TGTGCCAGCTCACCACTGGGACTAGCGGTCCAAGAGACCCAGTACTTC. It codes for CASSPLGLAVQETQYF. Full variable domain (outside the CDR3, taken from reference TRBV18 and TRBJ2-5): NAGVMQNPRHLVRRRGQEARLRCSPMKGHSHVYWYRQLPEEGLKFMVYLQKENIIDESGMPKERFSAEFPKEGPSILRIQQVVRGDSAAYFCASSPLGLAVQETQYFGPGTRLLVL.

The chain employs TRBV7-2 and TRBJ1-2, with D possibly matching TRBD1 (5 bases). Germline-derived CDR1 and CDR2 are SGHTA and FQGNSA. This CDR3 spans 14 amino acids. Trimming pared 0 bases from V and 3 bases from J, leaving 8 bases between. The CDR3 DNA is TGTGCCAGCAGCTTAGCGCCGGGGGACTATGGCTACACCTTC. Its translation is CASSLAPGDYGYTF.

In its sample, this clone was seen a few times. This chain joins TRBV12-3 or TRBV12-4 and TRBJ1-1; 8 nucleotides align to TRBD1. Trimming took 7 bases from V and 5 from J; bases not matched to a gene: 6. This CDR3 is 13 amino acids long. CDR3 loop: CASKTGDRTEAFF. The CDR3, as DNA: TGTGCCAGCAAAACAGGGGACAGGACTGAAGCTTTCTTT.

DNA of the CDR3: TGTGCCAGCAGCTTACCTCACTCCGGTAGGTCCGGGACTGAAGCTTTCTTT. Protein: CASSLPHSGRSGTEAFF. The chain carries TRBV11-2 and TRBJ1-1; unclear D gene. Germline V CDR1 and CDR2: SGHAT, FQNNGV. The CDR3 covers 17 residues. V lost 2 bases and J 5 bases, leaving 21 bases between the germline ends.